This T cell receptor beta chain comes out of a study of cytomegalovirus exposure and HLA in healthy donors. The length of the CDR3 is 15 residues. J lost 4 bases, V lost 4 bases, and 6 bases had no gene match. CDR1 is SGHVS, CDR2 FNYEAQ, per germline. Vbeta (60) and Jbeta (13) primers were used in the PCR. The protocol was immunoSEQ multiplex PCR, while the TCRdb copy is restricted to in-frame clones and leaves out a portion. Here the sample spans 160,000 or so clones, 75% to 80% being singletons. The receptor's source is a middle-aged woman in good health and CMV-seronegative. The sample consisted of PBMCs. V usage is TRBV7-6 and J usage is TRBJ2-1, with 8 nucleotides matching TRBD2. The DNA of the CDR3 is TGTGCCAGCAGCTGGTCTGCGGGGGGATACAATGAGCAGTTCTTC. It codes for CASSWSAGGYNEQFF.